Below, 23 T cell receptor beta chains from the same sample are listed, as sequenced in a study of molecular identifiers for immune sequencing clone quantification. From the PCR reads, TCRdb called clonotypes with MiXCR, one entry per CDR3 protein. The sample contains approximately 550,000 distinct CDR3 sequences, approximately 25% of which appear only once. Material for sequencing was naive CD8+ T cells from blood, with Jurkat cell RNA spiked in. As to subset: FACS-sorted CD8+CD4-CCR7+CD45RA+ naive T cells. All receptors derive from a human donor in good health. Some libraries in this study had Jurkat cell RNA spiked in.

The sample holds a few counts of this clonotype. This chain connects TRBV6-6 to TRBJ2-2; no clear D. The germline V gene has CDR1 MNHNY and CDR2 SVGAGI (reference sequence). This CDR3 comprises 17 residues. V was cut by 2 bases and J by 0 bases, with 13 bases left in between. The DNA of the CDR3 is TGTGCCAGCAGTTACCCAAGGTTGGAAGCGAACACCGGGGAGCTGTTTTTT. It codes for CASSYPRLEANTGELFF.

The chain recombines TRBV4-3 with TRBJ2-7; D might be TRBD2 (6 bases). Germline assignment: CDR1 LGHNA and CDR2 YSLEER. The CDR3 is made up of 13 amino acids. V lost 3 bases, J lost 6 bases, and 12 bases lay in between. The CDR3 protein is CASSQNLGGEQYF. The CDR3 DNA reads TGCGCCAGCAGCCAGAATTTGGGGGGCGAGCAGTACTTC.

This clonotype was recorded a few times. V usage is TRBV7-6 and J usage is TRBJ2-2; the match to TRBD2 covers 8 bases. The CDR3 loop spans 17 amino acids. The germline gives CDR1 SGHVS, CDR2 FNYEAQ. J lost 5 bases, V lost 1 base, and 9 bases had no gene match. The CDR3 nucleotides read TGTGCCAGCAGCTTAGGACCAGCGGGAGTGGTTACCGGGGAGCTGTTTTTT. Protein product: CASSLGPAGVVTGELFF.

With respect to this clonotype: Germline and junction disagree at one end, which may indicate a read error. V gene TRBV4-2 combines with J gene TRBJ2-7; 9 nucleotides match TRBD1. The CDR3 has 15 amino acids. The germline gives CDR1 LGHNA, CDR2 YNFKEQ. DNA for the CDR3: TGTGCCAGCAGTAGTAACAGGGGGCCCTACTACGAGCGGTACTTC. Amino acid sequence: CASSSNRGPYYERYF.

This clonotype was observed many times. V usage is TRBV14 and J usage is TRBJ1-2; D ambiguous. Germline assignment: CDR1 SGHDN and CDR2 FVKESK. CDR3 size: 14 residues. The germline V and J ends were trimmed by 0 bases and 3 bases, with 8 bases remaining between them. CDR3 coding DNA: TGTGCCAGCAGCCAAGAAGCCAGGCACTATGGCTACACCTTC. It yields the protein CASSQEARHYGYTF.

Details on this clonotype: This may come from a read error, since a much larger clone is one base off. The chain employs TRBV7-9 and TRBJ2-7; D is unresolved. The CDR3 runs to 14 residues. CDR1 is SEHNR and CDR2 is FQNEAQ in the germline V gene (reference sequence). The CDR3 sequence is CASSLPRTPQEQDF. CDR3 in DNA: TGTGCCAGCAGCTTACCTCGTACCCCCCAGGAGCAGGACTTC.

The J gene is TRBJ2-7, the V gene TRBV4-1, with 12 bases aligning to TRBD2. Germline lookup yields CDR1 MGHRA and CDR2 YSYEKL. With 6 bases clipped from V and 3 bases from J, the junction kept 6 bases outside the gene matches. The CDR3 length is 15 residues. This chain's CDR3 is CASRDRLAGDYEQYF. DNA for the CDR3: TGCGCCAGCAGAGACCGACTAGCGGGGGACTACGAGCAGTACTTC.

This clonotype was seen more than once but under ten times. The V gene is TRBV30, the J gene TRBJ2-1; 9 nucleotides agree with TRBD1. The CDR3 is 14 residues long. The V and J ends lost 3 bases and 8 bases, in that order; junction bases with no gene match: 8. The germline V gene has CDR1 GTSNPN and CDR2 SVGIG (reference sequence). The CDR3 loop is CAWSPGQGFYEQFF. The CDR3 region has the DNA TGTGCCTGGAGCCCGGGACAGGGTTTTTATGAGCAGTTCTTC.

The CDR3 loop is CASSFIAWGTSLSNEQFF. The CDR3 coding sequence is TGCGCCAGCAGCTTCATTGCTTGGGGGACTAGTTTGTCCAATGAGCAGTTCTTC. The chain carries TRBV5-1 and TRBJ2-1, with 8 bases fitting TRBD2. V gave up 2 bases and J gave up 6 bases; unmatched junction bases: 16. Germline assignment: CDR1 SGHRS and CDR2 YFSETQ. CDR3 length: 18 residues.

The chain uses TRBV10-3 and TRBJ1-5; maybe TRBD1 (5 bases). Germline CDR1 reads ENHRY; CDR2 reads SYGVKD. V was trimmed by 0 bases and J by 3 bases, leaving 9 bases between them. The CDR3 totals 15 residues. CDR3 in amino acids: CAISESSGFNQPQHF. The CDR3 region has the DNA TGTGCCATCAGTGAGTCTTCAGGGTTCAATCAGCCCCAGCATTTT.

The chain joins TRBV24-1 to TRBJ2-3; perhaps TRBD2 as D (6 bases). V was trimmed by 2 bases and J by 0 bases, leaving 17 bases between them. Germline CDR1 KGHDR, CDR2 SFDVKD. The CDR3 sequence is 18 residues long. The CDR3 bases are TGTGCCACCAGTGATTCCCCGGGACTCCTTACTAGCACAGATACGCAGTATTTT. It codes for CATSDSPGLLTSTDTQYF.

The V and J genes are TRBV6-2 or TRBV6-3 and TRBJ1-1; D is ambiguous. The CDR3 is 12 amino acids. V was trimmed by 6 bases and J by 6 bases, leaving 11 bases between them. Germline V CDR1 and CDR2: MNHEY, SVGEGT. The CDR3: CASRNSVPEAFF. The CDR3 coding sequence is TGTGCCAGCAGGAACTCAGTACCTGAAGCTTTCTTT.

The V call is TRBV19, the J call TRBJ1-5, with D possibly being TRBD1 (5 bases). With 0 bases removed from V and 4 bases from J, the gap between germline ends came to 13 bases. The germline CDR1 and CDR2 sequences are LNHDA and SQIVND (reference sequence). The CDR3 has 16 amino acids. The CDR3 is CASSIETVPSNQPQHF. DNA of the CDR3: TGTGCCAGTAGTATAGAGACAGTGCCCTCAAATCAGCCCCAGCATTTT.

The chain combines TRBV9 with TRBJ2-6; no reliable D call. The germline V gene has CDR1 SGDLS and CDR2 YYNGEE. V gave up 3 bases and J gave up 4 bases, with 14 bases separating them. This CDR3 has 16 amino acids. The CDR3 nucleotides are TGTGCCAGCAGCGAGGGCAGGCCGAAGGGGGCCAACGTCCTGACTTTC. Encoded protein: CASSEGRPKGANVLTF.

This clonotype has a count of ten or more. This rearrangement joins TRBV7-2 to TRBJ2-3, with TRBD1 matching 10 bases. Germline V CDR1 and CDR2: SGHTA, FQGNSA. J gave up 5 bases and V 4 bases, and 6 bases lay outside the gene matches. CDR3 length: 15 amino acids. The CDR3: CASSYWTGGVDTQYF. As DNA, the CDR3 is TGTGCCAGCAGCTATTGGACAGGGGGGGTAGATACGCAGTATTTT.

The chain employs TRBV19 and TRBJ1-1; D is ambiguous. The CDR3 is 14 amino acids. V lost 6 bases to trimming and J lost 2 bases, with 13 bases between them. CDR1 and CDR2 from the germline V gene are LNHDA and SQIVND (reference sequence). The CDR3 DNA sequence: TGTGCCAGTAGCCTGGGGTCTTCAAACACTGAAGCTTTCTTT. The encoded protein is CASSLGSSNTEAFF.

Notes on this clonotype: One base away lies a much larger clone, so this may be a sequencing read error. The V and J genes are TRBV7-2 and TRBJ2-1; 7 nucleotides align to TRBD2. Per germline, CDR1 SGHTA and CDR2 FQGNSA. The CDR3 length is 14 residues. The J segment lost 10 bases and the V segment lost 4 bases, leaving 10 bases of the junction unmatched. CDR3 protein: CASSSGTIAYEQFF. The DNA of the CDR3 is TGTGCCAGCAGCTCCGGGACTATCGCCTACGAGCAGTTCTTC.

The chain has TRBV7-9 and TRBJ2-3; 8 bases map to TRBD2. Trimming cost V 4 bases and J 5 bases; bases outside gene matches: 8. The CDR3 sequence is 15 residues long. Germline V gene data show CDR1 as SEHNR and CDR2 as FQNEAQ (reference sequence). As DNA, the CDR3 is TGTGCCAGCAGCTCGGGGACTAGTTACGGAGATACGCAGTATTTT. Its protein product is CASSSGTSYGDTQYF.

The rearrangement joins TRBV29-1 to TRBJ1-5, with D perhaps TRBD1 (6 bases). The germline V and J ends were trimmed by 4 bases and 0 bases, with 10 bases remaining between them. Germline loops: CDR1 SQVTM, CDR2 ANQGSEA. This CDR3 spans 14 amino acids. For the CDR3, the DNA is TGCAGCGTTGCACAGGGAAATAGCAATCAGCCCCAGCATTTT. Its protein product is CSVAQGNSNQPQHF.

This clonotype showed up many times. This rearrangement joins TRBV20-1 to TRBJ2-2, with a weak D call TRBD1 (5 bases). V lost 7 bases to trimming and J lost 2 bases, with 11 bases between them. Germline V gene lookup returns CDR1 DFQATT and CDR2 SNEGSKA (reference sequence). The CDR3 runs to 13 residues. CDR3 sequence (DNA): TGCAGTGGTGAAGGGGCAAACACCGGGGAGCTGTTTTTT. It specifies CSGEGANTGELFF.

This clonotype showed up just a few times. The chain links TRBV29-1 to TRBJ2-7; the D is unclear. The germline gives CDR1 SQVTM, CDR2 ANQGSEA. Trimming pared 6 bases from V and 0 bases from J, leaving 18 bases between. There are 15 residues in the CDR3. CDR3 in amino acids: CSVVVGVSSSYEQYF. CDR3 coding DNA: TGCAGCGTCGTTGTAGGCGTCTCCTCCTCCTACGAGCAGTACTTC.

This clonotype turned up a few times. This chain uses TRBV27 with TRBJ2-1; D is possibly TRBD1 (6 bases). The CDR3 covers 15 residues. V gave up 9 bases and J gave up 2 bases, with 17 bases separating them. Germline-derived CDR1 and CDR2 are MNHEY and SMNVEV (reference sequence). The CDR3 sequence is CASRGQLGTYNEQFF. For the CDR3, the DNA is TGTGCCAGTCGCGGACAGCTAGGGACCTACAATGAGCAGTTCTTC.

This clonotype was counted between two and nine times. CDR3 nucleotides: TGTGCCAGCTCACCCCTGACTAAGCAGCGGGCAGATACGCAGTATTTT. Residues: CASSPLTKQRADTQYF. V gene TRBV18 combines with J gene TRBJ2-3; a weak D match, TRBD2 (6 bases). CDR1 and CDR2 (germline): KGHSH, LQKENI. Trimming stripped 3 bases from V and 4 bases from J, with 17 bases between. The CDR3 runs to 16 residues.